Reported below is one TCR beta chain. As processed by the authors: Counts of nucleated cells, estimated from reference gene primer amplification, were obtained. Clones were read by immunoSEQ multiplex PCR, and TCRdb kept only the in-frame ones, dropping some. From that table come the V and J calls and clone size; the DNA was used to work out D and trimming. The data show 220,000 or so clones, roughly nine tenths seen once. The CDR3 extends over 15 amino acids. Unmatched junction bases numbered 3, after V lost 2 bases and J lost 0 bases. The germline V gene has CDR1 SGHTA and CDR2 FQGNSA. The sample is drawn from a study of blood T cell repertoires in COVID-19. Study-level background: Samples of COVID-19 (acute and convalescent) were obtained from the United States, Italy and Spain. PBMCs, B-cell-depleted T cells, or T cells were the source of the cDNA or gDNA that made up the material.

Enrollment of patients from Seattle took place during active infection, with longitudinal follow-up. Sequenced material: peripheral blood. The V gene is TRBV7-2, the J gene TRBJ1-2, with TRBD1 matching 7 bases. This TCR was sampled from a woman aged 45-65 years with COVID-19, enrolled during active disease. CDR3 nucleotides: TGTGCCAGCAGCTTAATAGGGGGCGCTAACTATGGCTACACCTTC. It is translated as CASSLIGGANYGYTF.